One sample yielded the 26 T cell receptor beta chains listed below, sequenced in a study of T cell changes during pregnancy in multiple sclerosis. Assay: immunoSEQ multiplex PCR; the TCRdb copy retains only in-frame clones and omits some. The data contain 15,000 to 20,000 clones, approximately 89% of them singletons. The specimen was CD8+ T cells from peripheral blood mononuclear cells, collected after pregnancy. The source of these receptors is a female donor in good health, enrolled as a control in a pregnancy study.

The chain uses TRBV7-9 and TRBJ2-3; 12 nucleotides agree with TRBD2. The CDR3 spans 16 residues. Trimming removed 5 bases from V and 2 bases from J; junction bases left unmatched: 5. Germline V gene data show CDR1 as SEHNR and CDR2 as FQNEAQ (reference sequence). CDR3 region: CASSGLAGLPTDTQYF. The CDR3 DNA follows: TGTGCCAGCAGCGGACTAGCGGGGCTACCCACAGATACGCAGTATTTT.

The rearrangement uses TRBV7-9 and TRBJ2-3; D possibly corresponds to TRBD1 (6 bases). Trimming took 4 bases from V and 4 from J, leaving 18 bases between them. Per germline, CDR1 SEHNR and CDR2 FQNEAQ (reference sequence). This CDR3 has 16 residues. The CDR3 DNA is TGTGCCAGCAGCTCCCCCGAGACAGGAAGCCCAGATACGCAGTATTTT. Residues: CASSSPETGSPDTQYF.

This chain uses TRBV2 with TRBJ1-1, with TRBD1 identical over 8 bases. The trim removed 3 bases at V and 1 base at J, leaving 1 base unmatched. Germline-derived CDR1 and CDR2 are SNHLY and FYNNEI. The CDR3 length is 14 residues. The CDR3 DNA follows: TGTGCCAGCAGTGACGACAGGGGGAACACTGAAGCTTTCTTT. Its translation: CASSDDRGNTEAFF.

V usage is TRBV30 and J usage is TRBJ1-2; 8 bases line up with TRBD1. The V segment lost 8 bases and the J segment 4 bases; nucleotides outside the gene matches: 9. Germline V CDR1 and CDR2: GTSNPN, SVGIG (reference sequence). This CDR3 spans 13 amino acids. The CDR3 region is CALGTGRVYGYTF. In nucleotides, the CDR3 is TGTGCCCTCGGGACAGGACGGGTCTATGGCTACACCTTC. Based on the CDR3 plus reference TRBV30 and TRBJ1-2, the full variable domain is SQTIHQWPATLVQPVGSPLSLECTVEGTSNPNLYWYRQAAGRGLQLLFYSVGIGQISSEVPQNLSASRPQDRQFILSSKKLLLSDSGFYLCALGTGRVYGYTFGSGTRLTVV.

This clone showed up just once. The V gene is TRBV9, the J gene TRBJ1-2; D might be TRBD1 (6 bases). Germline assignment: CDR1 SGDLS and CDR2 YYNGEE. The CDR3 is 18 amino acids. The V end lost 3 bases, the J end lost 2 bases, and 23 bases lay between the germline ends. The CDR3 nucleotides read TGTGCCAGCAGCGGTACCACCGAGGGGGGGAATTTAAACTATGGCTACACCTTC. It yields the protein CASSGTTEGGNLNYGYTF.

J is TRBJ1-5 and V is TRBV27, with D hard to call. CDR1 and CDR2 from the germline V gene are MNHEY and SMNVEV (reference sequence). V gave up 3 bases and J gave up 4 bases, with 4 bases separating them. The CDR3 consists of 12 residues. The CDR3 protein is CASSFLNQPQHF. CDR3 nucleotide sequence: TGTGCCAGCAGTTTTCTGAATCAGCCCCAGCATTTT.

The rearrangement links TRBV7-9 to TRBJ2-1, with 8 bases lining up with TRBD1. Germline CDR1 SEHNR, CDR2 FQNEAQ (reference sequence). This CDR3 contains 18 residues. Trimming at V came to 7 bases and at J to 0 bases, leaving 14 bases not matched to a gene. The CDR3 here is CASTPALPQGGSYNEQFF. CDR3 coding DNA: TGTGCCAGCACCCCGGCCCTCCCACAGGGGGGCTCCTACAATGAGCAGTTCTTC.

Only a few counts were recorded for this clone. The genes are TRBV30 and TRBJ1-1, with D uncertain. Germline V gene data show CDR1 as GTSNPN and CDR2 as SVGIG (reference sequence). The CDR3 covers 13 residues. The V gene lost 2 bases and the J gene lost 1 base, with 8 bases spanning the gap. The CDR3 region has the DNA TGTGCCTGGAGTTCTTACGGGAACACTGAAGCTTTCTTT. It yields the protein CAWSSYGNTEAFF.

In DNA form, the CDR3 reads TGCGCCAGCAGCCAAGATGGCAGGGCTAATTCACCCCTCCACTTT. It yields the protein CASSQDGRANSPLHF. The chain carries TRBV4-3 and TRBJ1-6; the D gene is possibly TRBD1 (5 bases). The CDR3 is 15 amino acids. Germline CDR1 LGHNA, CDR2 YSLEER. Between the trimmed V and J ends, which lost 0 bases and 6 bases, there was a span of 9 bases.

The chain is built from TRBV4-3 and TRBJ2-7; 7 bases line up with TRBD2. In germline, CDR1 is LGHNA, CDR2 YSLEER. Trimming took 4 bases from V and 3 from J; bases not matched to a gene: 6. The CDR3 runs to 14 residues. The DNA of the CDR3 is TGCGCCAGCAGCCGATTCTGGGGGGGCTACGAGCAGTACTTC. Translation gives CASSRFWGGYEQYF.

The chain couples TRBV6-5 to TRBJ1-1, with TRBD1 as a possible D gene (5 bases). The CDR3 extends over 13 amino acids. In germline, CDR1 is MNHEY, CDR2 SVGAGI. Trimming pared 5 bases from V and 0 bases from J, leaving 7 bases between. CDR3 coding DNA: TGTGCCAGCAGTCTGACAGTGAACACTGAAGCTTTCTTT. As protein: CASSLTVNTEAFF.

The CDR3 loop reads CASSQAVYNSPLHF. The DNA of the CDR3 is TGTGCCAGCAGCCAAGCGGTTTATAATTCACCCCTCCACTTT. The genes are TRBV14 and TRBJ1-6; D remains ambiguous. The ends were cut back, 1 base at V and 4 bases at J, with 5 bases in the middle. This CDR3 is built from 14 residues. Germline V CDR1 and CDR2: SGHDN, FVKESK.

The chain is built from TRBV6-1 and TRBJ1-2; D not resolved. Germline-derived CDR1 and CDR2 are MNHNS and SASEGT. The ends were cut back, 0 bases at V and 10 bases at J, with 9 bases in the middle. The CDR3 has 12 amino acids. The chain's CDR3 is CASSEAQNNYTF. CDR3 nucleotide sequence: TGTGCCAGCAGTGAAGCGCAGAACAACTACACCTTC.

V and J are TRBV2 and TRBJ2-1; 11 bases map to TRBD2. The CDR3 totals 14 residues. CDR1 SNHLY and CDR2 FYNNEI come from the germline V gene. V trimming: 5 bases; J trimming: 6 bases; junction bases outside the gene matches: 3. The CDR3 here is CASSPGLAANEQFF. CDR3 nucleotides: TGTGCCAGCAGTCCGGGACTAGCGGCCAATGAGCAGTTCTTC.

In its sample, this clone was seen once. V usage is TRBV4-3 and J usage is TRBJ2-3; 10 bases agree with TRBD2. Germline V gene sequence: CDR1 LGHNA, CDR2 YSLEER. This CDR3 is 15 amino acids long. Trimming at V came to 4 bases and at J to 3 bases, leaving 4 bases not matched to a gene. CDR3 bases: TGCGCCAGCAGCCTTTTAGCGGGGGGAACAGATACGCAGTATTTT. Amino acids: CASSLLAGGTDTQYF.

This chain links TRBV2 with TRBJ2-2, with D unresolved. Germline CDR1 SNHLY, CDR2 FYNNEI. There are 14 residues in the CDR3. Trimming took 5 bases from V and 2 from J, leaving 9 bases between them. The CDR3 bases are TGTGCCAGCAGTTGGGCTCTAAACACCGGGGAGCTGTTTTTT. This translates into CASSWALNTGELFF.

This sequence joins TRBV9 and TRBJ2-2; D is unclear. The V and J ends lost 0 bases and 1 base respectively, with 4 bases between them. The germline V gene encodes CDR1 SGDLS and CDR2 YYNGEE. The CDR3 spans 14 residues. The CDR3 DNA follows: TGTGCCAGCAGCGTAGCAGGGAACACCGGGGAGCTGTTTTTT. Its protein product is CASSVAGNTGELFF.

The V gene is TRBV4-3, the J gene TRBJ1-2; no reliable D call. Germline V gene data show CDR1 as LGHNA and CDR2 as YSLEER. The CDR3 length is 14 residues. The ends were cut back, 0 bases at V and 4 bases at J, with 9 bases in the middle. CDR3 amino acids: CASSQDRVGYGYTF. DNA of the CDR3: TGCGCCAGCAGCCAAGATCGGGTAGGCTATGGCTACACCTTC.

This chain connects TRBV7-9 to TRBJ2-1, with D possibly matching TRBD2 (6 bases). The germline V gene encodes CDR1 SEHNR and CDR2 FQNEAQ (reference sequence). Trimming removed 2 bases from V and 7 bases from J, with 18 bases in between. The CDR3 has 16 amino acids. The CDR3 loop reads CASSLPYGGAGNEQFF. Written as DNA, the CDR3 is TGTGCCAGCAGCTTACCGTACGGCGGGGCGGGGAATGAGCAGTTCTTC.

The rearrangement joins TRBV30 to TRBJ2-7; TRBD1 matches at 7 bases. V gave up 3 bases and J gave up 1 base; unmatched junction bases: 9. The CDR3 consists of 15 residues. The germline CDR1 and CDR2 sequences are GTSNPN and SVGIG (reference sequence). The CDR3 region is CAWRGTTGTSYEQYF. The CDR3 nucleotides read TGTGCCTGGAGGGGGACGACAGGGACATCCTACGAGCAGTACTTC.

The gene calls are TRBV7-9 and TRBJ1-1, with a possible D match to TRBD1 (5 bases). Trimming cost V 1 base and J 7 bases, with 10 bases left between them. Germline CDR1 is SEHNR and CDR2 is FQNEAQ (reference sequence). This CDR3 comprises 13 residues. The CDR3 nucleotides read TGTGCCAGCAGCTTAGGGGGCGCGAGTGAAGCTTTCTTT. It yields the protein CASSLGGASEAFF.

This rearrangement joins TRBV7-2 to TRBJ2-5, with 13 bases lining up with TRBD2. This CDR3 has 15 amino acids. J gave up 4 bases and V 7 bases, and 6 bases lay outside the gene matches. Germline values: CDR1 SGHTA, CDR2 FQGNSA. The CDR3 DNA reads TGTGCCAGCACACTAGCGGGGGGGCCGGGAGAGACCCAGTACTTC. Translating it yields CASTLAGGPGETQYF.

The chain carries TRBV5-1 and TRBJ2-2, with a possible D match to TRBD1 (6 bases). Germline CDR1 reads SGHRS; CDR2 reads YFSETQ. CDR3 size: 14 residues. The ends were cut back, 5 bases at V and 1 base at J, with 9 bases in the middle. CDR3 nucleotides: TGCGCCAGCAGACCGGACAGGAACACCGGGGAGCTGTTTTTT. Translation gives CASRPDRNTGELFF.

The V and J genes are TRBV9 and TRBJ2-2, with D possibly being TRBD2 (5 bases). The CDR3 sequence is 15 residues long. Trimming stripped 2 bases from V and 6 bases from J, with 14 bases between. The germline V gene encodes CDR1 SGDLS and CDR2 YYNGEE. Here the CDR3 reads CASSVDGVTAGELFF. The CDR3 nucleotides read TGTGCCAGCAGCGTGGACGGGGTGACGGCCGGGGAGCTGTTTTTT.

V usage is TRBV9 and J usage is TRBJ2-1; 11 bases line up with TRBD2. The CDR3 runs to 15 residues. Germline CDR1 is SGDLS and CDR2 is YYNGEE. With V trimmed by 0 bases and J by 4 bases, 0 bases remained unmatched. CDR3 residues: CASSVASGGYNEQFF. CDR3 nucleotide sequence: TGTGCCAGCAGCGTAGCTAGCGGGGGGTACAATGAGCAGTTCTTC. Full variable domain (remainder filled in from reference TRBV9 and TRBJ2-1): DSGVTQTPKHLITATGQRVTLRCSPRSGDLSVYWYQQSLDQGLQFLIQYYNGEERAKGNILERFSAQQFPDLHSELNLSSLELGDSALYFCASSVASGGYNEQFFGPGTRLTVL.

By sample share, this clone is medium-sized (0.01 to 0.1%). In nucleotides, the CDR3 is TGTGCCAGCAGTGAAGTACAGGGGTGGACTGAAGCTTTCTTT. Translating gives CASSEVQGWTEAFF. The chain carries TRBV2 and TRBJ1-1, with 7 nucleotides matching TRBD1. V shed 1 base and J 5 bases; nucleotides not matched to a gene: 4. Looked up from germline, CDR1 is SNHLY and CDR2 is FYNNEI. The CDR3 has 14 amino acids.